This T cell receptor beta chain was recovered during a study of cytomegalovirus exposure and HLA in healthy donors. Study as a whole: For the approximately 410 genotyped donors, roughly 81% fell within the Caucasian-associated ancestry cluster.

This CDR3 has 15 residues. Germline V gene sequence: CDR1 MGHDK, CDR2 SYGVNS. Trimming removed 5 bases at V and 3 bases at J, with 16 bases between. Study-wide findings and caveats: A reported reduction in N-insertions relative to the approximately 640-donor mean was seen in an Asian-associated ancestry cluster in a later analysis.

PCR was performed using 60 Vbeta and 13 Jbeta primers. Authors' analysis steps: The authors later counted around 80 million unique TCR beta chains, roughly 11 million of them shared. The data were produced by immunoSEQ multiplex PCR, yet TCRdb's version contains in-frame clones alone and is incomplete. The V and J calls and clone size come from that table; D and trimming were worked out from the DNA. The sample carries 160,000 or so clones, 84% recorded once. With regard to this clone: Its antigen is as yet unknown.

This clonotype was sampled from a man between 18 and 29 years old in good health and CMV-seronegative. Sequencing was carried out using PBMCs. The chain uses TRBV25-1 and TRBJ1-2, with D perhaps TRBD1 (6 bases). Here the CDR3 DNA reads TGTGCCAGCAGTTCTCACAGGGCGGGGGACTATGGCTACACCTTC. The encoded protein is CASSSHRAGDYGYTF.